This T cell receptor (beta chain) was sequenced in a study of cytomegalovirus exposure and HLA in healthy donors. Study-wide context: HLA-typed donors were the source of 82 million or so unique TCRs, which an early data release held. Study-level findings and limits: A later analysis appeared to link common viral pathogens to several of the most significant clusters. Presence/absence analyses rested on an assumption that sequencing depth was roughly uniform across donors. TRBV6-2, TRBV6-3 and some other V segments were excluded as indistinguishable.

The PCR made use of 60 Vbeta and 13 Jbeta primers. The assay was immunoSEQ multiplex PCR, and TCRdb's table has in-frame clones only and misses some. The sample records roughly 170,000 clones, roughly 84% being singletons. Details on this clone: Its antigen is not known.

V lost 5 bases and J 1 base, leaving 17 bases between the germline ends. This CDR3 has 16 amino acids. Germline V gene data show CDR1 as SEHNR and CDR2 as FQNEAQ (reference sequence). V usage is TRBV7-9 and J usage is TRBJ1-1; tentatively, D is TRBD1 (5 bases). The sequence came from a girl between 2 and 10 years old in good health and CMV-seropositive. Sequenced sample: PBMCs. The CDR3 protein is CASSRPAGRANTEAFF. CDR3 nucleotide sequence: TGTGCCAGCAGCCGTCCAGCGGGACGGGCGAACACTGAAGCTTTCTTT.